This TCR beta chain was recovered during a study of cytomegalovirus exposure and HLA in healthy donors. The PCR had 60 Vbeta and 13 Jbeta primers. Libraries were prepared by immunoSEQ multiplex PCR; TCRdb keeps only in-frame clonotypes and omits some of them. This table holds some 150,000 clones, approximately 80% found once. The germline gives CDR1 LGHNA, CDR2 YNFKEQ. V was clipped by 4 bases and J by 7 bases; unmatched bases: 7. The CDR3 runs 16 residues. The V call is TRBV4-2, the J call TRBJ2-1; the match to TRBD2 covers 13 bases. This clonotype originated in a woman aged 45-59 years in good health and CMV-seronegative. Sequencing was performed on PBMCs. CDR3 in DNA: TGTGCCAGCAGCCTCGGACTAGCGGGAGATGTAAATGAGCAGTTCTTC. Amino acids: CASSLGLAGDVNEQFF.